These 14 T cell receptor beta chains share one sample of origin, sequenced in a study of cytomegalovirus exposure and HLA in healthy donors (dated by TCRdb to the late 2010s). Libraries were built with the immunoSEQ multiplex PCR assay. For the multiplex PCR, a mixture combining 60 forward primers for TCR Vbeta segments and 13 reverse primers for TCR Jbeta segments was used. Drawn from immuneACCESS, this table holds only the in-frame rearrangements with V and J called that TCRdb kept. Clones are partly lost; checked studies trace under half to an unresolved V gene and leave the rest unexplained. The sample has roughly 150,000 clones on record, over 60% of them singletons. The top ten clonotypes cover less than 15% of the sample. Sequencing was performed on PBMCs. The receptor source for this set is a man aged 40-50 years in good health and CMV-seropositive.

The rearrangement joins TRBV28 to TRBJ1-5, with D maybe TRBD1 (5 bases). The CDR3 contains 14 residues. Trimming left V 5 bases short and J 11 bases short, with 19 bases between. Germline CDR1 is MDHEN and CDR2 is SYDVKM. Written as DNA, the CDR3 is TGTGCCAGCAGTCGGAGCCAGGGAGGTCTGGCCCAGCATTTT. Its translation is CASSRSQGGLAQHF.

About this clone: Other DNA sequences within the sample encode an identical CDR3. This chain joins TRBV2 and TRBJ2-1; no clear D. There are 11 residues in the CDR3. The germline CDR1 and CDR2 sequences are SNHLY and FYNNEI. V lost 5 bases and J 5 bases, leaving 4 bases between the germline ends. In nucleotides, the CDR3 is TGTGCCAGCAGTTATAACAATGAGCAGTTCTTC. Residues: CASSYNNEQFF.

The V call is TRBV15, the J call TRBJ1-5; D gene ambiguous. Germline CDR1 and CDR2: LNHNV and YYDKDF (reference sequence). The CDR3 is 15 amino acids. Trimming left V 2 bases short and J 6 bases short, with 14 bases between. The CDR3 bases are TGTGCCACCAGCAGACCACCCGAAACAGCTCAGCCCCAGCATTTT. Its protein product is CATSRPPETAQPQHF.

The chain has TRBV28 and TRBJ2-7; D unresolved. The CDR3 has 14 residues. CDR1 and CDR2 from the germline V gene are MDHEN and SYDVKM. V was pared by 2 bases and J by 3 bases, with 11 bases between. The CDR3 sequence is CASSLQQNIYEQYF. CDR3 coding DNA: TGTGCCAGCAGTTTACAACAGAATATCTACGAGCAGTACTTC.

The rearrangement joins TRBV5-6 to TRBJ2-5; TRBD2 matches 8 bases. The germline gives CDR1 SGHDT, CDR2 YYEEEE. The CDR3 length is 13 residues. With 4 bases clipped from V and 4 bases from J, the junction kept 3 bases outside the gene matches. CDR3 in amino acids: CASSGGGRETQYF. The CDR3 DNA reads as TGTGCCAGCAGCGGCGGGGGGCGAGAGACCCAGTACTTC.

The rearrangement uses TRBV27 and TRBJ2-7; 12 bases align to TRBD1. This CDR3 has 14 amino acids. CDR1 and CDR2 from the germline V gene are MNHEY and SMNVEV (reference sequence). V lost 6 bases to trimming and J lost 5 bases; unmatched junction nucleotides: 5. This chain's CDR3 is CASRMWDRGHEQYF. DNA of the CDR3: TGTGCCAGCAGAATGTGGGACAGGGGGCACGAGCAGTACTTC.

This chain connects TRBV5-4 to TRBJ2-2, with TRBD2 matching over 10 bases. Trimming cost V 4 bases and J 6 bases; bases outside gene matches: 9. The germline V gene has CDR1 SGHNT and CDR2 YYREEE (reference sequence). The CDR3 extends over 16 amino acids. CDR3 sequence (DNA): TGTGCCAGCAGCGGGACGCTAGCGGGAGCCCCCGGGGAGCTGTTTTTT. Its protein is CASSGTLAGAPGELFF. Supplemented by reference TRBV5-4 and TRBJ2-2, the full variable domain reads ETGVTQSPTHLIKTRGQQVTLRCSSQSGHNTVSWYQQALGQGPQFIFQYYREEENGRGNFPPRFSGLQFPNYSSELNVNALELDDSALYLCASSGTLAGAPGELFFGEGSRLTVL.

The CDR3 loop reads CAGLGHGEQFF. In DNA, the CDR3 is TGTGCTGGACTAGGGCATGGTGAGCAGTTCTTC. The V call is TRBV12-5, the J call TRBJ2-1; 7 bases align to TRBD2. Germline V gives CDR1 LGHNT, CDR2 FRNRAP. V shed 11 bases and J 9 bases; nucleotides not matched to a gene: 7. The CDR3 length is 11 residues.

The V call is TRBV9, the J call TRBJ2-2; 12 bases agree with TRBD2. The CDR3 contains 15 residues. Germline V CDR1 and CDR2: SGDLS, YYNGEE. V was pared by 7 bases and J by 4 bases, with 5 bases of the junction left unmatched. DNA for the CDR3: TGTGCCAGCGGATCTAGCGGGAGGGTCACCGGGGAGCTGTTTTTT. Encoded protein: CASGSSGRVTGELFF. Complete variable domain (other parts from reference TRBV9 and TRBJ2-2): DSGVTQTPKHLITATGQRVTLRCSPRSGDLSVYWYQQSLDQGLQFLIQYYNGEERAKGNILERFSAQQFPDLHSELNLSSLELGDSALYFCASGSSGRVTGELFFGEGSRLTVL.

The chain combines TRBV10-3 with TRBJ2-1, with 10 bases that match TRBD2. J gave up 0 bases and V 6 bases, and 2 bases lay outside the gene matches. The CDR3 loop spans 15 amino acids. CDR1 and CDR2 from the germline V gene are ENHRY and SYGVKD. CDR3 amino acids: CAISPSGSSYNEQFF. The CDR3 bases are TGTGCCATCAGCCCTAGCGGGAGCTCCTACAATGAGCAGTTCTTC.

The chain joins TRBV7-2 to TRBJ2-7, with D perhaps matching TRBD2 (5 bases). Germline-derived CDR1 and CDR2 are SGHTA and FQGNSA. Trimming took off 4 bases at V and 7 bases at J, with 11 bases between the two ends. The CDR3 is 12 residues long. The CDR3 loop is CASSSTRREQYF. In nucleotides, the CDR3 is TGTGCCAGCAGCTCCACCAGGAGGGAGCAGTACTTC.

The gene calls are TRBV7-8 and TRBJ2-7, with TRBD2 matching 12 bases. Germline CDR1 and CDR2: SGHVS and FQNEAQ. V lost 5 bases to trimming and J lost 2 bases; unmatched junction nucleotides: 1. This CDR3 spans 14 amino acids. CDR3 sequence reads: CASSRLAGAYEQYF. In DNA, the CDR3 is TGTGCCAGCAGCCGACTAGCGGGAGCCTACGAGCAGTACTTC.

V gene TRBV5-1 combines with J gene TRBJ2-1, with 10 bases fitting TRBD2. The CDR3 loop spans 17 amino acids. Per the germline V gene, CDR1 is SGHRS and CDR2 is YFSETQ. After removal of 0 bases from V and 0 bases from J, the junction contained 3 bases not matched to a gene. The CDR3, as DNA: TGCGCCAGCAGCTTGGCTAGCGGGAGCCCCTCCTACAATGAGCAGTTCTTC. Encoded protein: CASSLASGSPSYNEQFF.

This clone came up once. The gene calls are TRBV28 and TRBJ2-7; 8 bases are shared with TRBD2. With 7 bases clipped from V and 0 bases from J, the junction kept 11 bases outside the gene matches. The V gene's germline CDR1 is MDHEN and CDR2 SYDVKM. This CDR3 region has 16 residues. Here the CDR3 reads CASTALALAASYEQYF. For the CDR3, the DNA is TGTGCCAGCACCGCCCTGGCACTAGCGGCCTCCTACGAGCAGTACTTC.